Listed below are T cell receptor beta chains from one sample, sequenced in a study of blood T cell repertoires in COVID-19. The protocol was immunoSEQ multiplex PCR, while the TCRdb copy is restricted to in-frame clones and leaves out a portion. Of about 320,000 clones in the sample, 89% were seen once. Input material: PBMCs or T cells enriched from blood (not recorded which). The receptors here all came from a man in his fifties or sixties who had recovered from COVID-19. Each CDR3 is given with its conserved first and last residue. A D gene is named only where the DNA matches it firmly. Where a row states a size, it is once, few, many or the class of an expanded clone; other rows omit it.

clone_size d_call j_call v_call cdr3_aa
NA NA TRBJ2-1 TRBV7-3 CASSPGGRLSNEQFF
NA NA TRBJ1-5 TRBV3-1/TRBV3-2 CASSQGRGSNQPQHF
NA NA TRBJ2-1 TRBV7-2 CASSLGWAIQEQFF
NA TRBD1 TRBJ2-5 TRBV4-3 CASSQGTGQETQYF
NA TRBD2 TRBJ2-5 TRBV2 CASTRTSGKIETQYF
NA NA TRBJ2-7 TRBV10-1 CASTLLYEQYF
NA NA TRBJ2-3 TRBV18 CASSSIRGGTDTQYF
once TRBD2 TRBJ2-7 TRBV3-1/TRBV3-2 CASSQMGGRISYEQYF
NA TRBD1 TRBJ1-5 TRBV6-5 CASRRQGSQPQHF
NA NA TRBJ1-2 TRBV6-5 CASSYSPRATAGYTF
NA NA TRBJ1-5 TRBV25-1 CASSAQDSPVNQPQHF
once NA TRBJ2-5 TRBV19 CASSNTIQETQYF
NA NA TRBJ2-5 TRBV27 CASSPTSGEETQYF
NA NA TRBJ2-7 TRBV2 CASRVVGSQETVEQYF
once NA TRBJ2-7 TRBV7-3 CASSPGEGREQYF
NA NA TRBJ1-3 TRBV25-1 CASSDRSSGNTIYF
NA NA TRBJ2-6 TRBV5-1 CASSATGPGANVLTF
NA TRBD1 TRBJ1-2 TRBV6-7 CASSYSTEQGLVYGYTF
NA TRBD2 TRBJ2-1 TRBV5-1 CASSPGTSGSNEQFF
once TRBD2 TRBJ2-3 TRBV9 CASSAGGGPDTQYF
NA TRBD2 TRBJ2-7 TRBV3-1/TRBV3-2 CASSPSGGRYEQYF
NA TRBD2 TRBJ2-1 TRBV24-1 CATRRTSGNEQFF
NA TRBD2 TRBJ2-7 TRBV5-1 CASSFRTSGRDYEQYF
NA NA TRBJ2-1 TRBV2 CASRDIRNNEQFF
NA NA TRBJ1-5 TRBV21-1 CASSKAGGDQPQHF
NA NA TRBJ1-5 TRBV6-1 CASSEARGFGQPQHF
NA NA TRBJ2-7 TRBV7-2 CASRRETGLAGEQYF
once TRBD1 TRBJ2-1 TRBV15 CATRPGGYNEQFF
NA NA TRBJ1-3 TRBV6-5 CASSFDRNSGNTIYF
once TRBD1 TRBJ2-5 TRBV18 CASSQSGQGARETQYF
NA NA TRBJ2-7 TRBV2 CASRVTMGSEQYF
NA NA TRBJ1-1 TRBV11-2 CASSPRQRNTEAFF
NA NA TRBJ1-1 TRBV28 CASTLTTNTEAFF
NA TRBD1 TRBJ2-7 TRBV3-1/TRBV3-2 CASSLGTGGYEQYF
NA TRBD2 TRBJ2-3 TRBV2 CASSEASGRGITQYF
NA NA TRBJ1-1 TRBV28 CASSLSREAFF
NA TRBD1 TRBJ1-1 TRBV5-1 CASRWGQGATEAFF
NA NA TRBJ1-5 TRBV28 CAILTGGSLNQPQHF
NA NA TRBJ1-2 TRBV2 CASTRVYGYTF
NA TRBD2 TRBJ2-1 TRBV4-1 CASSPGLAGGERWFF
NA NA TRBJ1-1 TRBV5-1 CASSLGARWNTEAFF
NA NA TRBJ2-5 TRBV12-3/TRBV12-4 CASSARVQETQYF
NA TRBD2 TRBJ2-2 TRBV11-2 CASSLVSGAGGVTGELFF
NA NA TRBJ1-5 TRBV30 CAWSADRSSTASNQPQHF
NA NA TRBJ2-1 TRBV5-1 CASSLGGPDNEQFF
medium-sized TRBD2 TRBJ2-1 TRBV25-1 CASSEAGDRSEQFF
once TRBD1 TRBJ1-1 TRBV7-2 CASSLAGGVSEAFF
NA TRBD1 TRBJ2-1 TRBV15 CATSRDRSYNEQFF
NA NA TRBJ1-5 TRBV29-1 CSVELGRGVGPQHF
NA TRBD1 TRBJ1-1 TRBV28 CASSGGTVWTEAFF
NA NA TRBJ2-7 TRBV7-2 CASSLAGQSGEQYF
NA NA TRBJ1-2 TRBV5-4 CASSLDGLGYGYTF
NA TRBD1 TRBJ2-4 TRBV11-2 CASSLDGFRGLANIQYF
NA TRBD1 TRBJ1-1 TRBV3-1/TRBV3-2 CASSQEDRFVSEAFF
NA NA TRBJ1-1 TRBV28 CASSLQTTGSGEAFF